This T cell receptor beta chain was observed in a study of post-analysis software for immune sequencing data. Study-level findings and limits: TRBV5-6, TRBV5-1 and TRBV20-1 were among five TRBV segments more frequent in patients than controls.

For this clonotype: The antigen is undetermined.

Every TCR beta cDNA library bore unique molecular identifiers. MiXCR, applied by TCRdb to the PCR reads, yields one record per CDR3 protein. The top ten clones hold more than 0.55% of a sample with hundreds of thousands of distinct CDR3 sequences, just under 30% of them seen once. This CDR3 has 14 amino acids. Germline V gene sequence: CDR1 PRHDT, CDR2 FYEKMQ (reference sequence). The V call is TRBV13, the J call TRBJ2-5; D uncertain. The J call is in doubt because the DNA end fits TRBJ2-7 better. The sequence was obtained from a girl between 5 and 17 years old with multiple sclerosis. Input material: blood. DNA of the CDR3: TGTGCCAGCAGCCTTGCCTCAGGTAGCCACGAGCAGTACTTC. This codes for CASSLASGSHEQYF.